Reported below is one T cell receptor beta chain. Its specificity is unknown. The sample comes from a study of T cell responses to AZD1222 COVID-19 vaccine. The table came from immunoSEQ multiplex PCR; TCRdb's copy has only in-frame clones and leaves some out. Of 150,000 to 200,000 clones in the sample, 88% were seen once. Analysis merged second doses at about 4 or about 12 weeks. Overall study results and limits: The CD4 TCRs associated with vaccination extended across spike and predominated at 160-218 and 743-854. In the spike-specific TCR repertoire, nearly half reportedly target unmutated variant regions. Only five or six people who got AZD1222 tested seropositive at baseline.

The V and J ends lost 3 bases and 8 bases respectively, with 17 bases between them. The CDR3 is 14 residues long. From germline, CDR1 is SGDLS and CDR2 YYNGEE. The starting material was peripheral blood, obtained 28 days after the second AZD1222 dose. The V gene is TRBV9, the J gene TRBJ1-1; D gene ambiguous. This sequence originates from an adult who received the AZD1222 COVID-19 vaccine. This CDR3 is CASSAHIEETEAFF. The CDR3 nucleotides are TGTGCCAGCAGCGCCCACATTGAAGAAACCGAAGCTTTCTTT.